This TCR beta chain was found in a study of T cell responses to AZD1222 COVID-19 vaccine. Germline CDR1 reads SNHLY; CDR2 reads FYNNEI. CDR3 length equals 14 residues. V was shortened by 4 bases and J by 7 bases, with 14 bases between the two germline ends. Sequencing was performed with immunoSEQ multiplex PCR; in TCRdb, only in-frame clones are kept and a portion is missing. The sample lists more than 140,000 clones; under 95% were seen once. Specimen: peripheral blood, collected on day 0 of AZD1222 vaccination. The clonotype comes from an adult in good health. The chain couples TRBV2 to TRBJ1-5; no reliable D call. The CDR3 sequence is CASSGEGITQPQHF. The CDR3 DNA follows: TGTGCCAGCAGTGGAGAGGGCATCACCCAGCCCCAGCATTTT.